The clone carrying this T cell receptor (beta chain) was seen a few times. Germline loops: CDR1 SGHVS, CDR2 FQNEAQ. CDR3 size: 15 residues. V was cut by 5 bases and J by 4 bases, with 15 bases left in between. The data originate from a study of T-cell reconstitution after alpha-beta-depleted transplantation in children. Unique molecular identifiers were used to barcode this TCRbeta library. TCRdb ran MiXCR on the PCR reads and lists one entry per CDR3 protein. The data hold hundreds of thousands of distinct CDR3 sequences, with 9.5% to 15% observed a single time. The sample in question was PBMCs from the stem cell graft donor, obtained from the stem cell graft. This receptor was obtained from a human donor who donated a stem cell graft to a child with combined immunodeficiency. The gene calls are TRBV7-8 and TRBJ2-1; no clear D. The CDR3 loop is CASSLGLSDYNEQFF. The CDR3 DNA reads as TGTGCCAGCAGCCTCGGGTTGTCTGATTACAATGAGCAGTTCTTC.